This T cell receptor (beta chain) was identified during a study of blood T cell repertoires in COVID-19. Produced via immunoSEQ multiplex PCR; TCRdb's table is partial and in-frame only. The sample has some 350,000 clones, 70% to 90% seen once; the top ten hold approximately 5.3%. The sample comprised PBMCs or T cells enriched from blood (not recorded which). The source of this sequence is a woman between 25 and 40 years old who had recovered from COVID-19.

Written as DNA, the CDR3 is TGCGCCAGCAGCTCACAGGGGCCGGGGACAGATACGCAGTATTTT. Translated: CASSSQGPGTDTQYF. This chain connects TRBV5-1 to TRBJ2-3; 7 nucleotides line up with TRBD1. In germline, CDR1 is SGHRS, CDR2 YFSETQ. Losses at the gene ends were 3 bases for V and 3 bases for J; bases not matched to a gene: 7. The CDR3 spans 15 residues.